The 3 T cell receptor beta chains given below trace back to one sample, sequenced in a study. TCRdb independently ran MiXCR on the 5' RACE reads; one entry per CDR3 protein. Here the sample spans fewer than 60,000 distinct CDR3 sequences, 28% being singletons. Material: naive CD4+ T cells sorted from blood. Sample subset: naive CD4+ T cells, CD4+CD45RA+CD25-. The source is a female donor with breast cancer.

This clonotype showed up just a few times. The gene calls are TRBV5-1 and TRBJ2-7; perhaps TRBD2 as D (6 bases). Germline V CDR1 and CDR2: SGHRS, YFSETQ. CDR3 length: 13 residues. V was trimmed by 2 bases and J by 4 bases, leaving 10 bases between them. The CDR3 protein is CASSFGSNYEQYF. CDR3 coding DNA: TGCGCCAGCAGCTTCGGGAGTAATTACGAGCAGTACTTC.

The rearrangement joins TRBV28 to TRBJ1-2; D not resolved. V dropped 5 bases and J dropped 4 bases, with 8 bases sitting between them. This CDR3 is built from 12 residues. From germline, CDR1 is MDHEN and CDR2 SYDVKM. The DNA of the CDR3 is TGTGCCAGCAGTCCCGACGGCTATGGCTACACCTTC. Its translation is CASSPDGYGYTF.

The CDR3 sequence is CASSSGGSGNTIYF. CDR3 sequence (DNA): TGCGCCAGCAGCTCGGGAGGGTCCGGAAACACCATATATTTT. J is TRBJ1-3 and V is TRBV5-1; D remains unclear. The CDR3 totals 14 residues. The germline V and J ends were trimmed by 3 bases and 4 bases, with 11 bases remaining between them. In germline, CDR1 is SGHRS, CDR2 YFSETQ.